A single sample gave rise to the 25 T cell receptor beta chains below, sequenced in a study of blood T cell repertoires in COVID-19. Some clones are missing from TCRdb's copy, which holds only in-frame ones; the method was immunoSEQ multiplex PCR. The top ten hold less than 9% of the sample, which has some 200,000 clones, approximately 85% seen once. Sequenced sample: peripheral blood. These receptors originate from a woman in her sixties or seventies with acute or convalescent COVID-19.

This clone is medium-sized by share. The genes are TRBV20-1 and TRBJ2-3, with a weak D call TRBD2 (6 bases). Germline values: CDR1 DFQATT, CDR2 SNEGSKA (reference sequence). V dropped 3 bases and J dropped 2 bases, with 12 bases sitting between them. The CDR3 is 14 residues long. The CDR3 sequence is CSASYGRFTDTQYF. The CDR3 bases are TGCAGTGCTAGTTACGGGAGATTCACAGATACGCAGTATTTT.

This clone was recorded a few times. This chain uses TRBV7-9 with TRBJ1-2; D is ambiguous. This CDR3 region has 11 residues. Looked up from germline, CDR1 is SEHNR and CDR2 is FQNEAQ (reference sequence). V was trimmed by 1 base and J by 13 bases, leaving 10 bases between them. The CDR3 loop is CASSLDIESTF. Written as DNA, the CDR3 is TGTGCCAGCAGCTTAGATATTGAGAGCACCTTC. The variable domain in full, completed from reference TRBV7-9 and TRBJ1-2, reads DTGVSQNPRHKITKRGQNVTFRCDPISEHNRLYWYRQTLGQGPEFLTYFQNEAQLEKSRLLSDRFSAERPKGSFSTLEIQRTEQGDSAMYLCASSLDIESTFGSGTRLTVV.

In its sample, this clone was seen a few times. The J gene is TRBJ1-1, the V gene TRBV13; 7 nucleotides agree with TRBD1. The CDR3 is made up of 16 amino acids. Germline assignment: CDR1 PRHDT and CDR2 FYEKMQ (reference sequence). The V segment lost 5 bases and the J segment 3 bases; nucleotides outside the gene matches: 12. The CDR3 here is CASSPGTARSYTEAFF. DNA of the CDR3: TGTGCCAGCAGCCCGGGGACAGCGAGAAGTTACACTGAAGCTTTCTTT.

The CDR3 region has the DNA TGCAGCGTAACCAAGGACAGGGGCGCAGATACGCAGTATTTT. Its translation: CSVTKDRGADTQYF. The chain links TRBV29-1 to TRBJ2-3, with 9 bases aligning to TRBD1. With 6 bases clipped from V and 4 bases from J, the junction kept 8 bases outside the gene matches. CDR1 SQVTM and CDR2 ANQGSEA come from the germline V gene. The CDR3 contains 14 residues.

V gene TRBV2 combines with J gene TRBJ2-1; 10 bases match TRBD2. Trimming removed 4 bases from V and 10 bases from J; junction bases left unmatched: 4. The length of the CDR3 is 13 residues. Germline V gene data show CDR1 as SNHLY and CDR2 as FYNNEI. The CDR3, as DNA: TGTGCCAGCAGTGTTTTAGCGGGAGGAGAGCAGTTCTTC. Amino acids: CASSVLAGGEQFF.

CDR3: CSVEGGMTGFYEQYF. CDR3 nucleotides: TGCAGCGTTGAAGGGGGGATGACAGGGTTCTACGAGCAGTACTTC. The rearrangement uses TRBV29-1 and TRBJ2-7; 7 nucleotides align to TRBD1. Germline CDR1 reads SQVTM; CDR2 reads ANQGSEA. CDR3 size: 15 residues. V dropped 1 base and J dropped 3; count of bases not matched to a gene: 9.

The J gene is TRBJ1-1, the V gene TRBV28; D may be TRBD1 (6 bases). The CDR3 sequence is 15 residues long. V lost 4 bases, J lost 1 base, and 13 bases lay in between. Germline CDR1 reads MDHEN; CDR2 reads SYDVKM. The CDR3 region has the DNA TGTGCCAGCAGTTCCTCGGGACAACCGAACACTGAAGCTTTCTTT. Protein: CASSSSGQPNTEAFF.

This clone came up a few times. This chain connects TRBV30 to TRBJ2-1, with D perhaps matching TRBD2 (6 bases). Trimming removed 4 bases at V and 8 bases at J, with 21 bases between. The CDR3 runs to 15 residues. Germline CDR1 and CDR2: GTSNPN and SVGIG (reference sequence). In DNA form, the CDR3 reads TGTGCCTGGACTGACTACGGCCGGGGGAGGTATGAGCAGTTCTTC. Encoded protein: CAWTDYGRGRYEQFF.

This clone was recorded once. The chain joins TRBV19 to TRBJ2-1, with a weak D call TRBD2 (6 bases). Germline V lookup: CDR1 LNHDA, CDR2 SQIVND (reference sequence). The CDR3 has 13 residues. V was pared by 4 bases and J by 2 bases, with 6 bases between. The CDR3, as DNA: TGTGCCAGTAGTAGCGGGACCTACAATGAGCAGTTCTTC. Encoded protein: CASSSGTYNEQFF.

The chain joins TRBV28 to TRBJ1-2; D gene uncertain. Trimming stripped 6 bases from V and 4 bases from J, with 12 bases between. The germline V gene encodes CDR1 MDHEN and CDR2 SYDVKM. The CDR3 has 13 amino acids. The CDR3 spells CASRAGFFYGYTF. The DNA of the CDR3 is TGTGCCAGCAGAGCGGGGTTCTTCTATGGCTACACCTTC.

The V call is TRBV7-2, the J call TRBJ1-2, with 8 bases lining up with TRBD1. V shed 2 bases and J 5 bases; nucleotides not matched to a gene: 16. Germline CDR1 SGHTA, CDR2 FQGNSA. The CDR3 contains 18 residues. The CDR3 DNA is TGTGCCAGCAGCTTATCCAATATAGCCCGCAGGGGGCATTATGGCTACACCTTC. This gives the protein CASSLSNIARRGHYGYTF.

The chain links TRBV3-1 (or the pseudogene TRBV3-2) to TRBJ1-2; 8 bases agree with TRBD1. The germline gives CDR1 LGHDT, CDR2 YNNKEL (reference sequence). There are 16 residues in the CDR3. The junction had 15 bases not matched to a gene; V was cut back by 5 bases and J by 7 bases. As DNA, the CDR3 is TGTGCCAGCAGCTACCCTCCCGGGACAGGAGACCCTGGCTACACCTTC. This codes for CASSYPPGTGDPGYTF.

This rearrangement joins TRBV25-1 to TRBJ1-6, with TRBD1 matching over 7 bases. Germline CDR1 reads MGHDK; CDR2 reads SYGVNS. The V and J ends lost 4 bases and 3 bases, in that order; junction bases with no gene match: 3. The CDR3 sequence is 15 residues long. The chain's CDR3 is CASSATGNYNSPLHF. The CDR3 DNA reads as TGTGCCAGCAGTGCGACAGGGAACTATAATTCACCCCTCCACTTT.

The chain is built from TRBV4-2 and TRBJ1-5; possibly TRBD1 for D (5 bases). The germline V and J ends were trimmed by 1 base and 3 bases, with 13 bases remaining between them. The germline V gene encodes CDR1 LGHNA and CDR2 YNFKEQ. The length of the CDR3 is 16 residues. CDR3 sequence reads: CASSQGGESVNQPQHF. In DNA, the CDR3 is TGTGCCAGCAGCCAAGGGGGGGAATCGGTCAATCAGCCCCAGCATTTT.

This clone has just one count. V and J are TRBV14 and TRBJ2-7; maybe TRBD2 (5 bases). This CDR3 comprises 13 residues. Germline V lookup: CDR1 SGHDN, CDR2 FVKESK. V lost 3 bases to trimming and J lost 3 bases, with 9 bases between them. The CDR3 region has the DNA TGTGCCAGCAGCCAGGGGAGCGTCTACGAGCAGTACTTC. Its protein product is CASSQGSVYEQYF.

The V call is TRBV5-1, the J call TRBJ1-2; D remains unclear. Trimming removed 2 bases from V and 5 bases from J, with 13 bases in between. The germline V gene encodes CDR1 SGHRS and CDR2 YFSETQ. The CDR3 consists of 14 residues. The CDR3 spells CASSLDIRTYGYTF. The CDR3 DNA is TGCGCCAGCAGCTTAGACATAAGGACTTATGGCTACACCTTC. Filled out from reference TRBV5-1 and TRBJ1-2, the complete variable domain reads KAGVTQTPRYLIKTRGQQVTLSCSPISGHRSVSWYQQTPGQGLQFLFEYFSETQRNKGNFPGRFSGRQFSNSRSEMNVSTLELGDSALYLCASSLDIRTYGYTFGSGTRLTVV.

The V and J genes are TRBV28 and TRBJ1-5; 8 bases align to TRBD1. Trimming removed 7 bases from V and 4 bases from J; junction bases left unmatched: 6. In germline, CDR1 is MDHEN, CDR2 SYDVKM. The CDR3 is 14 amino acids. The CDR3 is CASKTTGDNQPQHF. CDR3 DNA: TGTGCCAGCAAAACGACAGGGGATAATCAGCCCCAGCATTTT.

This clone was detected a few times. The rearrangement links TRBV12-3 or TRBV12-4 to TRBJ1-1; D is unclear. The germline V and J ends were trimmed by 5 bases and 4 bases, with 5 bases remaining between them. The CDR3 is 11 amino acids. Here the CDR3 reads CASSRVTEAFF. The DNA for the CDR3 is TGTGCCAGCAGTCGGGTCACTGAAGCTTTCTTT.

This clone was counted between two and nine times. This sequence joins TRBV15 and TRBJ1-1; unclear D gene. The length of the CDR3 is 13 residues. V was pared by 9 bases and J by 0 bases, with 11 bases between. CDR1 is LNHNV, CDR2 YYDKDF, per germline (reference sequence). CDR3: CATKQNMNTEAFF. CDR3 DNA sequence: TGTGCCACTAAACAGAACATGAACACTGAAGCTTTCTTT.

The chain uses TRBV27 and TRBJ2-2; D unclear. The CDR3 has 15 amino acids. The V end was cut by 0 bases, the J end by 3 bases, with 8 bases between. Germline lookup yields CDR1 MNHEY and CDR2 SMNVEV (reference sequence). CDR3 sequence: CASSLSVTYTGELFF. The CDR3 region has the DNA TGTGCCAGCAGTTTATCAGTAACTTACACCGGGGAGCTGTTTTTT.

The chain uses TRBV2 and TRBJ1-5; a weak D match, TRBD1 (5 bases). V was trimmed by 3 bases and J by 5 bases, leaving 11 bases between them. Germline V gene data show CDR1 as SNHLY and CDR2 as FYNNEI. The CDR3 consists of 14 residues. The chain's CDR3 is CASSDIVTDQPQHF. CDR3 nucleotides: TGTGCCAGCAGTGACATTGTGACAGATCAGCCCCAGCATTTT.

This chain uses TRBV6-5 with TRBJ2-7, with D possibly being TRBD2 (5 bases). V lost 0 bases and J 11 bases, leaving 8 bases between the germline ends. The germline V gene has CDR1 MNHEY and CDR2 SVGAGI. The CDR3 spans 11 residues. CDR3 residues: CASSYSSREYF. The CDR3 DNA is TGTGCCAGCAGTTACTCCTCGAGGGAGTACTTC.

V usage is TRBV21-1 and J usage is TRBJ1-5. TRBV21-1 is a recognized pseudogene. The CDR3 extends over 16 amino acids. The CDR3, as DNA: TGTGCCAGCAGCACGGGGAGGCAGGTACACAATCAGCCCCAGCATTTT. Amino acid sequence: CASSTGRQVHNQPQHF.

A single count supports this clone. The CDR3 DNA reads as TGTGCCATCAGTGAGTTAACAGGGGCCTCTGGGGCCAACGTCCTGACTTTC. This sequence encodes CAISELTGASGANVLTF. The chain joins TRBV10-3 to TRBJ2-6, with 7 bases fitting TRBD1. Germline lookup yields CDR1 ENHRY and CDR2 SYGVKD. With 1 base clipped from V and 0 bases from J, the junction kept 3 bases outside the gene matches. The CDR3 sequence is 17 residues long.

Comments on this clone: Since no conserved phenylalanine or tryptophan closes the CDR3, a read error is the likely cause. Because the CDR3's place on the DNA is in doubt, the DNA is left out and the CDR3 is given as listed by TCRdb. The CDR3 protein is CASSESGTRDL. The genes are TRBV6-1 and TRBJ2-7; the table's TRBD2 call for D was not verified on the DNA. Germline loops: CDR1 MNHNS, CDR2 SASEGT. The CDR3 spans 11 amino acids, including both terminal residues.